Each of the 13 T cell receptor beta chains below was sequenced from the same sample in a study of CD8+CD57+ T cells in acquired aplastic anemia. TCR beta VDJ and CDR3 profiles were obtained from a genomic DNA template. Via MiXCR, TCRdb re-called the reads, giving one row per CDR3 protein. The table has hundreds of thousands of distinct CDR3 sequences, 55% to 70% seen once. The sequenced material came from sorted CD4+, CD8+, or CD8+CD57+ T cells (not recorded which) from PBMCs. The receptors come from a human donor in good health, serving as a control.

This clonotype was detected many times. The chain joins TRBV20-1 to TRBJ2-7, with 11 positions matching TRBD1. Trimming cost V 6 bases and J 4 bases; bases outside gene matches: 8. This CDR3 is 14 amino acids long. Germline values: CDR1 DFQATT, CDR2 SNEGSKA (reference sequence). The CDR3 DNA sequence: TGCAGTGCCACATCCCGGGACAGGGGGTACGAGCAGTACTTC. Amino acid sequence: CSATSRDRGYEQYF.

This clonotype was picked up many times. J is TRBJ1-6 and V is TRBV5-1; D gene uncertain. CDR1 is SGHRS, CDR2 YFSETQ, per germline. This CDR3 is built from 15 residues. Trimming stripped 1 base from V and 7 bases from J, with 12 bases between. CDR3 nucleotides: TGCGCCAGCAGCTTGAACGTCGAGAGCAATTCACCCCTCCACTTT. Its protein is CASSLNVESNSPLHF. The full variable domain, completed using reference TRBV5-1 and TRBJ1-6, is KAGVTQTPRYLIKTRGQQVTLSCSPISGHRSVSWYQQTPGQGLQFLFEYFSETQRNKGNFPGRFSGRQFSNSRSEMNVSTLELGDSALYLCASSLNVESNSPLHFGNGTRLTVT.

In its sample, this clonotype was seen many times. This chain uses TRBV7-2 with TRBJ2-5, with D hard to call. Germline loops: CDR1 SGHTA, CDR2 FQGNSA. This CDR3 is 15 amino acids long. The V end was cut by 1 base, the J end by 5 bases, with 14 bases between. As DNA, the CDR3 is TGTGCCAGCAGCTTAGGTAGTCTAGTCCGGGAGACCCAGTACTTC. Translating it yields CASSLGSLVRETQYF. The full variable domain, rest sourced from reference TRBV7-2 and TRBJ2-5, is GAGVSQSPSNKVTEKGKDVELRCDPISGHTALYWYRQSLGQGLEFLIYFQGNSAPDKSGLPSDRFSAERTGGSVSTLTIQRTQQEDSAVYLCASSLGSLVRETQYFGPGTRLLVL.

This clonotype showed up just a few times. The V and J genes are TRBV2 and TRBJ2-7; a possible D gene is TRBD1 (6 bases). Between the trimmed V and J ends, which lost 8 bases and 0 bases, there was a span of 14 bases. CDR1 SNHLY and CDR2 FYNNEI come from the germline V gene. This CDR3 has 14 amino acids. The CDR3, as DNA: TGTGCCAGCCGGCTGACAGGACTCTCCTACGAGCAGTACTTC. This gives the protein CASRLTGLSYEQYF.

The rearrangement uses TRBV29-1 and TRBJ1-5; 7 bases are shared with TRBD1. This CDR3 spans 14 amino acids. CDR1 is SQVTM, CDR2 ANQGSEA, per germline. The junction had 9 bases not matched to a gene; V was cut back by 8 bases and J by 2 bases. In DNA form, the CDR3 reads TGCAGCAGTTTCTCGACAGGGCGCAATCAGCCCCAGCATTTT. It translates to CSSFSTGRNQPQHF.

V is TRBV15 and J is TRBJ2-5, with D possibly being TRBD1 (5 bases). V was pared by 2 bases and J by 0 bases, with 7 bases between. Germline CDR1 LNHNV, CDR2 YYDKDF (reference sequence). This CDR3 contains 14 residues. CDR3 nucleotide sequence: TGTGCCACCAGCAGACGCAGGGACCAAGAGACCCAGTACTTC. This translates into CATSRRRDQETQYF.

The V gene is TRBV18, the J gene TRBJ1-6; maybe TRBD1 (6 bases). CDR1 KGHSH and CDR2 LQKENI come from the germline V gene. V lost 3 bases and J lost 6, with 12 bases in between. The CDR3 is made up of 15 amino acids. This CDR3 reads CASSPEGGSNSPLHF. CDR3 sequence (DNA): TGTGCCAGCTCACCCGAGGGGGGGAGTAATTCACCCCTCCACTTT.

The chain links TRBV9 to TRBJ1-2; D perhaps matches TRBD1 (5 bases). V lost 3 bases and J lost 11, with 23 bases in between. Germline V gene data show CDR1 as SGDLS and CDR2 as YYNGEE. This CDR3 is 15 amino acids long. The CDR3 region has the DNA TGTGCCAGCAGCGACTTTAGCGGGACTACGCAGTATTACACCTTC. Translated: CASSDFSGTTQYYTF.

The V call is TRBV29-1, the J call TRBJ1-1, with 7 bases lining up with TRBD1. J lost 4 bases, V lost 4 bases, and 12 bases had no gene match. This CDR3 region has 15 residues. CDR1 SQVTM and CDR2 ANQGSEA come from the germline V gene. The CDR3 region is CSVGGTEGIGTEAFF. CDR3 DNA: TGCAGCGTTGGAGGGACAGAGGGGATCGGCACTGAAGCTTTCTTT. The whole variable domain, filled in from reference TRBV29-1 and TRBJ1-1, reads SAVISQKPSRDICQRGTSLTIQCQVDSQVTMMFWYRQQPGQSLTLIATANQGSEATYESGFVIDKFPISRPNLTFSTLTVSNMSPEDSSIYLCSVGGTEGIGTEAFFGQGTRLTVV.

The V and J genes are TRBV24-1 and TRBJ1-4; D gene ambiguous. V shed 0 bases and J shed 7 bases, with 11 bases lying between them. Germline V CDR1 and CDR2: KGHDR, SFDVKD. The CDR3 loop spans 15 amino acids. Here the CDR3 DNA reads TGTGCCACCAGTGATTTGTATCGGTCCTTTGAAAAACTGTTTTTT. It is translated as CATSDLYRSFEKLFF.

The chain recombines TRBV4-2 with TRBJ2-1; D might be TRBD2 (6 bases). V lost 1 base and J 4 bases, leaving 8 bases between the germline ends. CDR3 length: 14 residues. Germline CDR1 reads LGHNA; CDR2 reads YNFKEQ. CDR3 nucleotide sequence: TGTGCCAGCAGCCAAGGGGGGGAGTACAATGAGCAGTTCTTC. Its translation is CASSQGGEYNEQFF.

The count of this clonotype is one. This chain joins TRBV4-2 and TRBJ1-2; TRBD1 is a possible D gene (5 bases). Germline assignment: CDR1 LGHNA and CDR2 YNFKEQ. CDR3 length: 16 amino acids. Trimming stripped 5 bases from V and 4 bases from J, with 20 bases between. The CDR3 spells CASSILPGRATYGYTF. The DNA of the CDR3 is TGTGCCAGCAGCATCCTACCGGGACGGGCAACCTATGGCTACACCTTC.

The chain is built from TRBV5-4 and TRBJ2-3, with 8 bases identical to TRBD2. Trimming took 2 bases from V and 6 from J; bases not matched to a gene: 8. The germline V gene has CDR1 SGHNT and CDR2 YYREEE (reference sequence). CDR3 length equals 15 residues. The CDR3 reads CASSFRELAGDTQYF. The CDR3 DNA reads as TGTGCCAGCAGCTTCAGGGAGCTAGCGGGTGATACGCAGTATTTT.